What follows are 30 T cell receptor beta chains derived from one specimen sequenced in a study of T-cell reconstitution after alpha-beta-depleted transplantation in children. Unique molecular identifiers were incorporated into the prepared TCRbeta library. TCRdb called the PCR reads again in MiXCR, with one record for every CDR3 protein. The sample records around 270,000 distinct CDR3 sequences, over 9.5% being singletons. The sample in question was PBMCs, obtained before TCRalphabeta/CD19-depleted stem cell transplant. The receptor set was obtained from a boy less than two years old with acute myeloid leukemia, due to receive a stem cell transplant.

This clonotype was recorded many times. This chain connects TRBV29-1 to TRBJ2-2, with D tentatively TRBD2 (5 bases). Per the germline V gene, CDR1 is SQVTM and CDR2 is ANQGSEA. CDR3 length equals 15 residues. The germline V and J ends were trimmed by 4 bases and 0 bases, with 12 bases remaining between them. The CDR3 region has the DNA TGCAGCGTTGTTGTAGCGCCCTCGAACACCGGGGAGCTGTTTTTT. As protein: CSVVVAPSNTGELFF.

This clonotype was seen ten or more times. V gene TRBV12-3 or TRBV12-4 combines with J gene TRBJ1-1, with 7 bases that match TRBD1. CDR3 length: 15 amino acids. V dropped 5 bases and J dropped 3; count of bases not matched to a gene: 9. The CDR3 DNA reads TGTGCCAGCAGTCCCATAGGGGGCCGGGACACTGAAGCTTTCTTT. It yields the protein CASSPIGGRDTEAFF.

There are many counts of this clonotype. The V and J genes are TRBV28 and TRBJ1-1; TRBD1 is a possible D gene (6 bases). The CDR3 spans 13 residues. Looked up from germline, CDR1 is MDHEN and CDR2 is SYDVKM. Trimming removed 5 bases at V and 7 bases at J, with 14 bases between. CDR3 sequence: CASSPGTPLEAFF. DNA for the CDR3: TGTGCCAGCAGTCCGGGGACACCCCTTGAAGCTTTCTTT.

The table lists this clonotype with many counts. The chain uses TRBV20-1 and TRBJ2-3, with D perhaps matching TRBD1 or TRBD2 (6 bases each). The germline V and J ends were trimmed by 7 bases and 0 bases, with 14 bases remaining between them. The germline V gene has CDR1 DFQATT and CDR2 SNEGSKA (reference sequence). This CDR3 has 14 amino acids. The CDR3 protein is CSVEGGASTDTQYF. CDR3 DNA: TGCAGTGTTGAGGGGGGTGCTAGCACAGATACGCAGTATTTT.

This clonotype was found many times. The chain combines TRBV18 with TRBJ2-3, with TRBD2 matching 11 bases. CDR1 is KGHSH and CDR2 is LQKENI in the germline V gene. This CDR3 spans 15 amino acids. The J segment lost 6 bases and the V segment lost 3 bases, leaving 5 bases of the junction unmatched. As DNA, the CDR3 is TGTGCCAGCTCACCGGGACTAGCGGTGTTGGATACGCAGTATTTT. It is translated as CASSPGLAVLDTQYF.

Many counts were recorded for this clonotype. This chain links TRBV4-3 with TRBJ2-7, with TRBD1 as a possible D gene (6 bases). This CDR3 has 15 amino acids. Trimming removed 0 bases at V and 6 bases at J, with 15 bases between. Per germline, CDR1 LGHNA and CDR2 YSLEER. CDR3 sequence (DNA): TGCGCCAGCAGCCAAGATCTTAGGCAGGGGATCGAGCAGTACTTC. It is translated as CASSQDLRQGIEQYF.

Comments on this clonotype: A much more abundant neighbour one base away suggests this may be a read error. The genes are TRBV11-2 and TRBJ2-3; TRBD1 might be the D (6 bases). Germline V CDR1 and CDR2: SGHAT, FQNNGV. The CDR3 is 15 residues long. V lost 7 bases, J lost 8 bases, and 22 bases lay in between. The DNA for the CDR3 is TGTGCCAGCACCCCCCCGGGACATTGGCACGGTACGCAGTATTTT. Amino acids: CASTPPGHWHGTQYF.

Many counts were recorded for this clonotype. The V gene is TRBV29-1, the J gene TRBJ2-7; a weak D match, TRBD1 (5 bases). Germline CDR1 and CDR2: SQVTM and ANQGSEA. This CDR3 region has 11 residues. Between the trimmed V and J ends, which lost 3 bases and 4 bases, there was a span of 7 bases. CDR3 nucleotide sequence: TGCAGCGTTGAGAGACAGTACGAGCAGTACTTC. This encodes CSVERQYEQYF.

This clonotype appeared many times. The rearrangement links TRBV5-6 to TRBJ1-1; D unresolved. CDR1 SGHDT and CDR2 YYEEEE come from the germline V gene. The V end lost 4 bases, the J end lost 0 bases, and 13 bases lay between the germline ends. The CDR3 loop spans 15 amino acids. Written as DNA, the CDR3 is TGTGCCAGCAGCCTAACAGTCCTCATGAACACTGAAGCTTTCTTT. Amino acid sequence: CASSLTVLMNTEAFF.

The chain couples TRBV7-8 to TRBJ2-3; 7 bases are a match to TRBD2. Germline V gene lookup returns CDR1 SGHVS and CDR2 FQNEAQ. This CDR3 has 15 residues. V lost 6 bases to trimming and J lost 8 bases; unmatched junction nucleotides: 14. Here the CDR3 reads CASSSGFGGGFTQYF. CDR3 coding DNA: TGTGCCAGCAGTTCAGGGTTTGGGGGGGGTTTTACGCAGTATTTT.

This clonotype has at least ten counts. CDR3 loop: CATSRKGKSSYNEQFF. The CDR3 DNA sequence: TGTGCCACCAGCAGAAAGGGGAAGAGCTCCTACAATGAGCAGTTCTTC. The chain carries TRBV15 and TRBJ2-1; tentatively, D is TRBD1 (5 bases). The CDR3 consists of 16 residues. Trimming took 2 bases from V and 0 from J, leaving 11 bases between them. CDR1 LNHNV and CDR2 YYDKDF come from the germline V gene (reference sequence).

This clonotype showed up many times. The CDR3 is CSARDIQGWGNQPQHF. In DNA, the CDR3 is TGCAGTGCTAGAGACATACAGGGTTGGGGCAATCAGCCCCAGCATTTT. This chain uses TRBV20-1 with TRBJ1-5, with D maybe TRBD1 (6 bases). CDR3 length: 16 residues. V was trimmed by 0 bases and J by 2 bases, leaving 14 bases between them. The V gene's germline CDR1 is DFQATT and CDR2 SNEGSKA (reference sequence).

At least ten counts were recorded for this clonotype. The chain uses TRBV12-3 or TRBV12-4 and TRBJ1-2; D remains unclear. The CDR3 extends over 14 amino acids. Trimming took off 3 bases at V and 0 bases at J, with 8 bases between the two ends. DNA of the CDR3: TGTGCCAGCAGTTTTCGGCGTACTAACTATGGCTACACCTTC. Translation: CASSFRRTNYGYTF.

This clonotype was seen at least ten times. The genes are TRBV12-3 or TRBV12-4 and TRBJ2-4; D call uncertain. Trimming removed 3 bases from V and 5 bases from J, with 5 bases in between. CDR3 length equals 12 residues. The CDR3 nucleotides are TGTGCCAGCAGTTTTCTACAAAACATTCAGTACTTC. Its translation: CASSFLQNIQYF.

This clonotype was observed a few times. Compared with germline, one end of the junction differs, possibly owing to a read error. J is TRBJ2-3 and V is TRBV4-2; no reliable D call. Looked up from germline, CDR1 is LGHNA and CDR2 is YNFKEQ. CDR3 length equals 14 residues. CDR3 amino acids: CSSSQSDHTDTQYF. The CDR3 nucleotides are TGTTCCAGCAGCCAGAGCGACCACACAGATACGCAGTATTTT.

In its sample, this clonotype was seen many times. The chain uses TRBV5-1 and TRBJ1-1; 7 bases are shared with TRBD1. The germline V gene has CDR1 SGHRS and CDR2 YFSETQ. The V gene end was trimmed by 7 bases and the J gene end by 1 base; junction bases not matched to a gene: 7. The length of the CDR3 is 14 residues. The DNA of the CDR3 is TGCGCCAGCGGAACCCACAGGGGGAACACTGAAGCTTTCTTT. Translation gives CASGTHRGNTEAFF.

This clonotype was seen at least ten times. V usage is TRBV5-1 and J usage is TRBJ1-6, with D perhaps TRBD1 (5 bases). The V end was cut by 1 base, the J end by 5 bases, with 10 bases between. Germline V gene lookup returns CDR1 SGHRS and CDR2 YFSETQ. The CDR3 runs to 15 residues. The CDR3, as DNA: TGCGCCAGCAGCTTGTGGGGACTGAATAATTCACCCCTCCACTTT. Translating it yields CASSLWGLNNSPLHF.

This clonotype was counted at least ten times. This chain uses TRBV10-3 with TRBJ1-2; 10 bases map to TRBD1. The germline gives CDR1 ENHRY, CDR2 SYGVKD. Germline trimming cut 6 bases from V and 9 bases from J; bases unmatched to any gene: 13. The CDR3 runs 15 residues. This chain's CDR3 is CAIRNGDRGRVSYTF. The DNA of the CDR3 is TGTGCCATCAGGAACGGGGACAGGGGCCGTGTGAGCTACACCTTC.

Comments on this clonotype: A much larger clone differs by one base, so this may be a read error. The chain couples TRBV5-1 to TRBJ1-2; maybe TRBD1 (6 bases). CDR1 is SGHRS and CDR2 is YFSETQ in the germline V gene. The V end lost 0 bases, the J end lost 0 bases, and 9 bases lay between the germline ends. The CDR3 is 15 amino acids. In nucleotides, the CDR3 is TGCGCCAGCAGCTTGGTCGGGACAACTAACTATGGCTACACCTTC. Translated: CASSLVGTTNYGYTF. Variable domain in full (rest from reference TRBV5-1 and TRBJ1-2): KAGVTQTPRYLIKTRGQQVTLSCSPISGHRSVSWYQQTPGQGLQFLFEYFSETQRNKGNFPGRFSGRQFSNSRSEMNVSTLELGDSALYLCASSLVGTTNYGYTFGSGTRLTVV.

This clonotype has a count of ten or more. The chain is built from TRBV6-1 and TRBJ1-1, with TRBD1 identical over 8 bases. V dropped 3 bases and J dropped 3; count of bases not matched to a gene: 9. The CDR3 sequence is 16 residues long. Looked up from germline, CDR1 is MNHNS and CDR2 is SASEGT. CDR3 protein: CASSDRRDRRDTEAFF. The DNA for the CDR3 is TGTGCCAGCAGTGATCGCCGGGACAGGAGGGACACTGAAGCTTTCTTT.

This clonotype showed up many times. The rearrangement joins TRBV12-3 or TRBV12-4 to TRBJ1-2; tentative D call: TRBD1 (5 bases). CDR3 length: 13 residues. Trimming shortened V by 5 bases and J by 4 bases, and 11 bases separated the two germline ends. The CDR3 reads CASSPWDGYGYTF. In DNA form, the CDR3 reads TGTGCCAGCAGTCCATGGGACGGCTATGGCTACACCTTC.

This clonotype was detected a few times. The CDR3: CSASRGNGNQPQHF. DNA of the CDR3: TGCAGTGCTAGTAGGGGGAACGGAAATCAGCCCCAGCATTTT. J is TRBJ1-5 and V is TRBV20-1, with a possible D match to TRBD1 (6 bases). Germline CDR1 DFQATT, CDR2 SNEGSKA (reference sequence). The CDR3 length is 14 residues. The V end was cut by 3 bases, the J end by 4 bases, with 13 bases between.

This clonotype was detected ten times or more. The chain uses TRBV29-1 and TRBJ2-5; D possibly uses TRBD1 or TRBD2 (5 bases each). This CDR3 is built from 13 residues. The germline CDR1 and CDR2 sequences are SQVTM and ANQGSEA. Trimming took 8 bases from V and 1 from J, leaving 14 bases between them. CDR3 region: CSLASGTQETQYF. In DNA form, the CDR3 reads TGCAGCCTTGCCTCCGGGACCCAAGAGACCCAGTACTTC.

In this sample, this clonotype turned up many times. This sequence joins TRBV28 and TRBJ2-7; 8 bases are shared with TRBD2. CDR3 size: 16 residues. The V and J ends lost 5 bases and 3 bases, in that order; junction bases with no gene match: 12. Germline V lookup: CDR1 MDHEN, CDR2 SYDVKM. The DNA for the CDR3 is TGTGCCAGCAGTAGTATCGGGGGGGCGGACCTCTACGAGCAGTACTTC. Translation gives CASSSIGGADLYEQYF.

CDR3 sequence reads: CASSYLRGRNTEAFF. The CDR3 coding sequence is TGTGCCAGCAGTTATTTGCGGGGACGGAACACTGAAGCTTTCTTT. The chain carries TRBV6-5 and TRBJ1-1; D possibly corresponds to TRBD1 (5 bases). The CDR3 consists of 15 residues. Germline V CDR1 and CDR2: MNHEY, SVGAGI. Trimming removed 3 bases at V and 1 base at J, with 12 bases between.

At least ten counts were recorded for this clonotype. The genes are TRBV7-9 and TRBJ1-2; D is ambiguous. The CDR3 covers 13 residues. V was clipped by 4 bases and J by 4 bases, with 10 bases between them. CDR1 SEHNR and CDR2 FQNEAQ come from the germline V gene (reference sequence). The CDR3 spells CASSWNSFYGYTF. In DNA form, the CDR3 reads TGTGCCAGCAGCTGGAACAGTTTCTATGGCTACACCTTC.

This clonotype has at least ten counts. CDR3 bases: TGTGCCAGCCGCGGGGCCGGACAGGGGAAGACCGGGGAGCTGTTTTTT. Amino acid sequence: CASRGAGQGKTGELFF. The rearrangement links TRBV12-3 or TRBV12-4 to TRBJ2-2; TRBD1 matches at 9 bases. The CDR3 runs 16 residues. Losses at the gene ends were 8 bases for V and 5 bases for J; bases not matched to a gene: 12.

This clonotype was observed many times. The rearrangement uses TRBV4-3 and TRBJ1-2; TRBD1 is a possible D gene (5 bases). Germline loops: CDR1 LGHNA, CDR2 YSLEER. This CDR3 region has 15 residues. V was pared by 3 bases and J by 5 bases, with 16 bases between. The CDR3 spells CASSHGAGKGYGYTF. The CDR3, as DNA: TGCGCCAGCAGCCACGGCGCAGGGAAGGGTTATGGCTACACCTTC.

In its sample, this clonotype was seen many times. The chain couples TRBV7-8 to TRBJ2-5; 8 bases are a match to TRBD1. With 2 bases clipped from V and 5 bases from J, the junction kept 7 bases outside the gene matches. This CDR3 region has 15 residues. Germline V gene lookup returns CDR1 SGHVS and CDR2 FQNEAQ. This chain's CDR3 is CASSLWTGLGETQYF. CDR3 coding DNA: TGTGCCAGCAGCTTATGGACAGGGCTGGGGGAGACCCAGTACTTC.

Ten or more counts support this clonotype. V is TRBV6-8 and J is TRBJ2-1; D not certain. The CDR3 runs 10 residues. Germline CDR1 MNHGY, CDR2 SAAAGT. Trimming removed 6 bases at V and 10 bases at J, with 7 bases between. The chain's CDR3 is CASRRREQFF. DNA for the CDR3: TGTGCCAGCAGAAGACGGGAGCAGTTCTTC.